This T cell receptor beta chain appears in the sequencing data of a study of T cells in Graves' hyperthyroidism and ophthalmopathy. V lost 1 base to trimming and J lost 6 bases; unmatched junction nucleotides: 0. This CDR3 spans 12 amino acids. Germline CDR1 MNHNY, CDR2 SVGAGI (reference sequence). This clonotype has at least ten counts. TCR beta CDR3 sequences were amplified from RNA transcripts. In the first-round RT-PCR of the TCR CDR3, the HTBI primer set was used. TCRdb processed the multiplex PCR reads anew with MiXCR; each CDR3 protein has one entry. The sample lists 450,000 to 650,000 distinct CDR3 sequences, 14% seen once, with roughly 7% in the top ten.

The rearrangement joins TRBV6-6 to TRBJ2-7; TRBD1 agrees at 7 bases. The sequence was collected from a woman between 18 and 30 years old with Graves' ophthalmopathy. The source material was blood. As DNA, the CDR3 is TGTGCCAGCAGTTACTACAGGGGCGAGCAGTACTTC. Its protein is CASSYYRGEQYF.